Following are 25 T cell receptor beta chains from one sample sequenced in a study of breast tumors, draining lymph nodes, adjacent tissues. Samples came from axillary lymph nodes draining the breast cancer. MiXCR was run by TCRdb on the multiplex PCR reads, yielding one entry per CDR3 protein. Among over 150,000 distinct CDR3 sequences listed, approximately 30% were seen once. The material sequenced was axillary lymph node tissue. These receptors were collected from a female donor with breast cancer. Some clones in this sample may be carry-over from other donors' samples.

The chain recombines TRBV20-1 with TRBJ2-1; no clear D gene. This CDR3 contains 12 residues. The germline V gene encodes CDR1 DFQATT and CDR2 SNEGSKA (reference sequence). V lost 0 bases to trimming and J lost 7 bases, with 7 bases between them. The CDR3 sequence is CSAREDGNEQFF. The CDR3 DNA reads TGCAGTGCTAGAGAGGACGGAAATGAGCAGTTCTTC.

In this sample, this clonotype turned up once. The chain carries TRBV19 and TRBJ2-2; D not certain. The CDR3 consists of 14 residues. Per the germline V gene, CDR1 is LNHDA and CDR2 is SQIVND (reference sequence). The V end was cut by 6 bases, the J end by 1 base, with 9 bases between. In DNA, the CDR3 is TGTGCCAGTAGAGGCCGCGGGAACACCGGGGAGCTGTTTTTT. Translated, it gives CASRGRGNTGELFF.

This chain uses TRBV11-2 with TRBJ1-4, with D perhaps matching TRBD1 (5 bases). Germline V lookup: CDR1 SGHAT, CDR2 FQNNGV. The CDR3 sequence is 16 residues long. Trimming shortened V by 0 bases and J by 2 bases, and 10 bases separated the two germline ends. The CDR3 bases are TGTGCCAGCAGCTTAGACTGGGGGTTGACTAATGAAAAACTGTTTTTT. This translates into CASSLDWGLTNEKLFF.

To note about this clonotype: The conserved phenylalanine or tryptophan normally closing the CDR3 is absent here, so this likely arose from a read error. The V and J genes are TRBV7-2 and TRBJ1-2, with no clear D. The CDR3 is made up of 14 amino acids. Germline V lookup: CDR1 SGHTA, CDR2 FQGNSA. The V end was cut by 6 bases, the J end by 1 base, with 12 bases between. The CDR3 reads CASRLAEGNYGYTL. As DNA, the CDR3 is TGTGCCAGCAGGCTGGCGGAGGGTAACTATGGCTACACCCTC.

This clonotype was seen repeatedly, ten times or more. J is TRBJ2-5 and V is TRBV3-1; unclear D gene. This CDR3 has 15 residues. Germline CDR1 and CDR2: LGHDT and YNNKEL (reference sequence). Trimming left V 0 bases short and J 1 base short, with 9 bases between. The CDR3 nucleotides are TGTGCCAGCAGCCAAGATCAAACAGTCCAAGAGACCCAGTACTTC. Its translation: CASSQDQTVQETQYF.

There are many counts of this clonotype. DNA of the CDR3: TGTGCCAGCAGCCAAGAACCGGGGGCGGGGGAGCAGTACTTC. Its protein is CASSQEPGAGEQYF. The V call is TRBV14, the J call TRBJ2-7; either TRBD1 or TRBD2 may fit D (6 bases each). Germline CDR1 reads SGHDN; CDR2 reads FVKESK. The CDR3 loop spans 14 amino acids. Trimming stripped 0 bases from V and 7 bases from J, with 13 bases between.

The chain employs TRBV25-1 and TRBJ2-1; TRBD2 aligns across 11 bases. The CDR3 loop spans 17 amino acids. V lost 2 bases to trimming and J lost 4 bases; unmatched junction nucleotides: 7. CDR1 MGHDK and CDR2 SYGVNS come from the germline V gene. CDR3 DNA sequence: TGTGCCAGCAGTGAAGTAGCGGGGGGGCCCTCGTACAATGAGCAGTTCTTC. Translated, it gives CASSEVAGGPSYNEQFF.

The chain links TRBV6-5 to TRBJ2-7; either TRBD1 or TRBD2 may supply D (5 bases each). CDR3 length equals 11 residues. CDR1 and CDR2 (germline): MNHEY, SVGAGI. CDR3 region: CDRDPTYEQYF. DNA for the CDR3: TGTGATCGGGACCCTACCTACGAGCAGTACTTC.

In this sample, this clonotype turned up many times. The V call is TRBV4-2, the J call TRBJ1-2, with 7 bases aligning to TRBD1. CDR1 and CDR2 (germline): LGHNA, YNFKEQ. This CDR3 region has 15 residues. The ends lost 1 base at V and 7 bases at J; junction bases unmatched: 9. This CDR3 is CASSQGKGASAGYTF. DNA of the CDR3: TGTGCCAGCAGCCAAGGCAAGGGGGCTTCGGCTGGCTACACCTTC.

There are many counts of this clonotype. This chain joins TRBV5-1 and TRBJ1-2, with D unclear. This CDR3 has 20 amino acids. Germline values: CDR1 SGHRS, CDR2 YFSETQ. The V end was cut by 5 bases, the J end by 4 bases, with 33 bases between. The CDR3 DNA sequence: TGCGCCAGCAGTTACTTCGAGACCCGCTCTCGGACCTCGTCGCCCTATGGCTACACCTTC. It yields the protein CASSYFETRSRTSSPYGYTF.

The sample holds many counts of this clonotype. A read error may explain this, as a much larger clone is one base away. The genes are TRBV20-1 and TRBJ2-5; TRBD1 agrees at 9 bases. The germline gives CDR1 DFQATT, CDR2 SNEGSKA (reference sequence). The V segment lost 6 bases and the J segment 7 bases; nucleotides outside the gene matches: 12. The CDR3 contains 14 residues. DNA for the CDR3: TGCAGTGCCGTACCTCGACAGGGGGGAGCGACCCAGTACTTC. Its protein is CSAVPRQGGATQYF.

Only one count was recorded for this clonotype. A read error may explain this, as a much larger clone is one base away. J is TRBJ1-3 and V is TRBV5-5, with D unclear. This CDR3 region has 11 residues. Germline V lookup: CDR1 SGHKS, CDR2 YYEKEE (reference sequence). The CDR3 sequence: CAGSLRYTIYF. CDR3 nucleotides: TGTGCCGGCAGCTTGAGGTACACCATATATTTT.

On this clonotype: In this CDR3 the conserved last residue, phenylalanine or tryptophan, is missing, so a read error is likely. V gene TRBV12-3 or TRBV12-4 combines with J gene TRBJ2-7, with 11 bases matching TRBD2. The CDR3 is made up of 14 amino acids. V trimming: 4 bases; J trimming: 2 bases; junction bases outside the gene matches: 1. The chain's CDR3 is CASSSSGRTYEQYL. CDR3 coding DNA: TGTGCCAGCAGTTCTAGCGGGAGGACCTACGAGCAGTACCTC.

This clonotype has only a few counts. The CDR3 DNA is TGTGCCAGCAGCCCCGGGGTAGATGCCAACGTCCTGACTTTC. Its protein is CASSPGVDANVLTF. The rearrangement uses TRBV7-6 and TRBJ2-6, with a possible D match to TRBD2 (5 bases). The CDR3 is 14 amino acids. V was pared by 5 bases and J by 7 bases, with 12 bases between. The germline V gene has CDR1 SGHVS and CDR2 FNYEAQ. The full variable domain, in which reference TRBV7-6 and TRBJ2-6 provide the parts outside the CDR3, is GAGVSQSPRYKVTKRGQDVALRCDPISGHVSLYWYRQALGQGPEFLTYFNYEAQQDKSGLPNDRFSAERPEGSISTLTIQRTEQRDSAMYRCASSPGVDANVLTFGAGSRLTVL.

In this sample, this clonotype turned up many times. V and J are TRBV20-1 and TRBJ2-1; 14 nucleotides line up with TRBD2. Germline V gene data show CDR1 as DFQATT and CDR2 as SNEGSKA (reference sequence). V was clipped by 4 bases and J by 2 bases; unmatched bases: 7. The CDR3 sequence is 17 residues long. CDR3 protein: CSAKTSGRASPYNEQFF. DNA for the CDR3: TGCAGTGCTAAGACTAGCGGGAGGGCGAGCCCCTACAATGAGCAGTTCTTC.

This clonotype was seen at least ten times. V gene TRBV19 combines with J gene TRBJ1-3; TRBD1 matches 9 bases. Germline V gives CDR1 LNHDA, CDR2 SQIVND (reference sequence). The junction had 7 bases not matched to a gene; V was cut back by 5 bases and J by 2 bases. The CDR3 has 16 amino acids. CDR3: CASSEAGTGPGNTIYF. DNA for the CDR3: TGTGCCAGTAGTGAAGCCGGGACAGGGCCTGGAAACACCATATATTTT.

This clonotype occurred many times. The rearrangement links TRBV11-3 to TRBJ2-7, with D possibly matching TRBD1 (6 bases). The V gene lost 5 bases and the J gene lost 3 bases, with 20 bases spanning the gap. This CDR3 is built from 16 residues. Germline V gives CDR1 SGHNT, CDR2 YENEEA. DNA for the CDR3: TGTGCCAGCAGCCTCCCTCGACAGGCTGGTGTCTACGAGCAGTACTTC. The encoded protein is CASSLPRQAGVYEQYF.

This clonotype has a count of ten or more. This chain links TRBV7-2 with TRBJ2-7; 11 bases align to TRBD2. The germline CDR1 and CDR2 sequences are SGHTA and FQGNSA. J was trimmed by 0 bases and V by 5 bases; bases with no gene match: 3. This CDR3 contains 15 residues. CDR3: CASSALAGVSYEQYF. The CDR3 DNA sequence: TGTGCCAGCAGCGCACTAGCGGGGGTCTCCTACGAGCAGTACTTC.

This clonotype showed up many times. The chain carries TRBV29-1 and TRBJ2-3, with D tentatively TRBD1 (5 bases). From germline, CDR1 is SQVTM and CDR2 ANQGSEA. This CDR3 region has 13 residues. The V end was cut by 8 bases, the J end by 6 bases, with 18 bases between. The CDR3 spells CSILSHWGDTQYF. CDR3 nucleotides: TGCAGCATCCTGTCCCATTGGGGCGATACGCAGTATTTT.

This clonotype was counted many times. This sequence joins TRBV7-6 and TRBJ1-5, with 8 bases that match TRBD1. The germline CDR1 and CDR2 sequences are SGHVS and FNYEAQ. CDR3 length: 15 residues. Losses at the gene ends were 5 bases for V and 1 base for J; bases not matched to a gene: 4. The CDR3 sequence: CASSQTGGSNQPQHF. CDR3 nucleotides: TGTGCCAGCAGCCAAACAGGGGGAAGCAATCAGCCCCAGCATTTT.

Many counts were recorded for this clonotype. The chain has TRBV9 and TRBJ1-2, with 8 nucleotides matching TRBD1. This CDR3 is 15 amino acids long. Germline CDR1 SGDLS, CDR2 YYNGEE. V lost 3 bases and J lost 0; bases outside the gene matches: 4. CDR3 DNA sequence: TGTGCCAGCAGCGAGCCGGGACAGGCTAACTATGGCTACACCTTC. This codes for CASSEPGQANYGYTF.

There are a few counts of this clonotype. The chain is built from TRBV11-3 and TRBJ2-1; 11 bases line up with TRBD2. CDR1 is SGHNT and CDR2 is YENEEA in the germline V gene. J gave up 10 bases and V 3 bases, and 8 bases lay outside the gene matches. This CDR3 has 15 residues. The CDR3 DNA is TGTGCCAGCAGCTTGGGAATAGCGGGGGGGGAAGAGCAGTTCTTC. It is translated as CASSLGIAGGEEQFF.

This clonotype was seen repeatedly, ten times or more. This sequence joins TRBV7-9 and TRBJ2-3; TRBD2 aligns across 12 bases. CDR3 size: 18 residues. V was pared by 5 bases and J by 0 bases, with 9 bases of the junction left unmatched. The germline V gene has CDR1 SEHNR and CDR2 FQNEAQ (reference sequence). DNA for the CDR3: TGTGCCAGCAGCAGGGCCGGGACTAGCGGGCCTAGCACAGATACGCAGTATTTT. Amino acids: CASSRAGTSGPSTDTQYF.

This clonotype has ten or more counts. The V gene is TRBV15, the J gene TRBJ1-4, with a weak D call TRBD1 (6 bases). The V end was cut by 4 bases, the J end by 2 bases, with 8 bases between. This CDR3 has 14 residues. CDR1 LNHNV and CDR2 YYDKDF come from the germline V gene (reference sequence). DNA for the CDR3: TGTGCCACCAGCACAGGGGTTACTAATGAAAAACTGTTTTTT. This encodes CATSTGVTNEKLFF.

This chain joins TRBV7-2 and TRBJ1-4; the match to TRBD1 covers 7 bases. This CDR3 contains 15 residues. Germline loops: CDR1 SGHTA, CDR2 FQGNSA. The J segment lost 0 bases and the V segment lost 5 bases, leaving 3 bases of the junction unmatched. Here the CDR3 reads CASSRTGPTNEKLFF. The CDR3 bases are TGTGCCAGCAGCCGGACAGGACCAACTAATGAAAAACTGTTTTTT.